The present TCR beta chain was sequenced within a study of CD4 T cells in relation to SARS-CoV-2 and coronaviruses. Naive and memory CD4+ T cells were separated from cryopreserved PBMCs. The CDR3 consists of 21 residues. With 4 bases clipped from V and 1 base from J, the junction kept 14 bases outside the gene matches. Germline assignment: CDR1 MGHRA and CDR2 YSYEKL. TCRdb's copy holds only in-frame clones and misses some; the assay was immunoSEQ multiplex PCR. The sample consists of tens of thousands of clones, approximately 83% of them appearing once. This sequence was found in an adult with COVID-19. The V call is TRBV4-1, the J call TRBJ2-2; 14 bases map to TRBD2. The sequenced sample consisted of memory CD4+ T cells from PBMCs. In DNA form, the CDR3 reads TGCGCCAGCAGCCGGATCCCAGGACTAGCGGGAGGAAATATGAACACCGGGGAGCTGTTTTTT. This translates into CASSRIPGLAGGNMNTGELFF.